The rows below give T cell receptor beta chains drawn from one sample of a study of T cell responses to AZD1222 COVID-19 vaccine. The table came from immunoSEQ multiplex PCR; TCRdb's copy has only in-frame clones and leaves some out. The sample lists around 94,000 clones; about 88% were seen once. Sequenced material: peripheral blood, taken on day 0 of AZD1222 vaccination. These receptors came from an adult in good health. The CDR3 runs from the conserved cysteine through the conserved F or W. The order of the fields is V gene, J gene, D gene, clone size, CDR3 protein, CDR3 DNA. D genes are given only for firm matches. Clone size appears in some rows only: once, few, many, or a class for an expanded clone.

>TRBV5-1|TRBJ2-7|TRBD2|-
CASSLAREGSYEQYF
TGCGCCAGCAGCTTGGCCAGGGAGGGGTCCTACGAGCAGTACTTC
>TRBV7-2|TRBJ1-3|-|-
CASSFSTGSGNTIYF
TGTGCCAGCAGCTTTAGCACCGGCTCTGGAAACACCATATATTTT
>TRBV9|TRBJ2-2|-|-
CASSVASTGELFF
TGTGCCAGCAGCGTAGCTAGCACCGGGGAGCTGTTTTTT
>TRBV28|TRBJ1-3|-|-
CASIPNSFGGNTIYF
TGTGCCAGCATCCCTAACAGCTTCGGGGGAAACACCATATATTTT
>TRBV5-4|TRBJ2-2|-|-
CASSPGTRSTGELFF
TGTGCCAGCAGCCCGGGGACAAGGAGCACCGGGGAGCTGTTTTTT
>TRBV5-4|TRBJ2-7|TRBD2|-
CASSWGSGLADTYEQYF
TGTGCCAGCAGCTGGGGATCGGGGCTAGCGGATACCTACGAGCAGTACTTC
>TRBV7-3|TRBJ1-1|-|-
CASSLGEGGEAFF
TGTGCCAGCAGCTTAGGAGAGGGGGGTGAAGCTTTCTTT
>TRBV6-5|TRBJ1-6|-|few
CASNLGGNSPLHF
TGTGCCAGCAATTTGGGGGGGAATTCACCCCTCCACTTT
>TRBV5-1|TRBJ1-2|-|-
CASSLGQDYGYTF
TGCGCCAGCAGCCTAGGACAAGACTATGGCTACACCTTC
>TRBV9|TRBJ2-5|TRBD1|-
CASSSRRTGLETQYF
TGTGCCAGCAGCTCACGACGGACAGGGTTAGAGACCCAGTACTTC
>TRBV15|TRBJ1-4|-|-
CATSRGSINEKLFF
TGTGCCACCAGCAGAGGAAGCATCAATGAAAAACTGTTTTTT
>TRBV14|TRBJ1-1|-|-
CASSQVGPVTEAFF
TGTGCCAGCAGCCAAGTGGGACCCGTCACTGAAGCTTTCTTT
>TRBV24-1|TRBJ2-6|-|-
CATSDFTGSGANVLTF
TGTGCCACCAGTGATTTTACGGGCTCTGGGGCCAACGTCCTGACTTTC
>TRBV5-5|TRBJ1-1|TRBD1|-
CASSLVFGRDRTEAFF
TGTGCCAGCAGCTTGGTGTTCGGGCGGGACAGAACTGAAGCTTTCTTT
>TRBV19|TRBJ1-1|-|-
CASSGVGTIVEAFF
TGTGCCAGTAGTGGGGTCGGTACCATCGTTGAAGCTTTCTTT
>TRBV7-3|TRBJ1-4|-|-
CASSLTGLAGEKLFF
TGTGCCAGCAGCCTAACAGGCCTCGCGGGTGAAAAACTGTTTTTT
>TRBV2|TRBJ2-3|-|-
CASSEGGRGTDTQYF
TGTGCCAGCAGTGAGGGGGGGCGGGGCACAGATACGCAGTATTTT
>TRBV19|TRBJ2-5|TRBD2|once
CASSIGPGGPQETQYF
TGTGCCAGTAGTATCGGGCCGGGAGGGCCACAAGAGACCCAGTACTTC
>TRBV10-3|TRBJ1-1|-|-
CATRQRREAFF
TGTGCCACACGACAGCGCCGTGAAGCTTTCTTT
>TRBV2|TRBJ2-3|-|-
CASSEGYIDTQYF
TGTGCCAGCAGTGAGGGGTACATTGATACGCAGTATTTT
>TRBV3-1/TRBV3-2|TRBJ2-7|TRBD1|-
CASSQRQGAWYEQYF
TGTGCCAGCAGCCAACGACAGGGGGCCTGGTACGAGCAGTACTTC
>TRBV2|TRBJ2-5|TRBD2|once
CASKIGARGGRETQYF
TGTGCCAGCAAGATCGGGGCACGGGGGGGCCGTGAGACCCAGTACTTC
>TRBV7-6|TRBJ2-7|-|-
CASSLSDGSYEQYF
TGTGCCAGCAGCTTATCGGACGGATCCTACGAGCAGTACTTC
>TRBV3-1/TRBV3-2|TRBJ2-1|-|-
CASSQDFAVTYNEQFF
TGTGCCAGCAGCCAAGATTTTGCCGTCACCTACAATGAGCAGTTCTTC
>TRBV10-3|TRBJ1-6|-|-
CAIRLGGPNSPLHF
TGTGCCATCAGGCTCGGGGGGCCCAATTCACCCCTCCACTTT
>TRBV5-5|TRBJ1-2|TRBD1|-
CASSLVKGADYGYTF
TGTGCCAGCAGCTTGGTGAAGGGGGCAGACTATGGCTACACCTTC
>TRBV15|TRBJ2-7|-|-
CATSRDLGYEQYF
TGTGCCACCAGCAGAGATTTGGGTTACGAGCAGTACTTC
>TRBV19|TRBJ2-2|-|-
CASSISGRTGELFF
TGTGCCAGTAGTATTTCGGGGCGCACCGGGGAGCTGTTTTTT
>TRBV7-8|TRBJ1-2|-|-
CASSLVGIARDGYTF
TGTGCCAGCAGCTTAGTTGGCATCGCAAGGGATGGCTACACCTTC
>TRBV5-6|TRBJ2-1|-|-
CASSLRVRYYNEQFF
TGTGCCAGCAGCTTGCGTGTGCGGTATTACAATGAGCAGTTCTTC
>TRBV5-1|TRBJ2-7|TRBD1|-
CASSPYGTAYEQYF
TGCGCCAGCAGCCCATACGGGACAGCCTACGAGCAGTACTTC
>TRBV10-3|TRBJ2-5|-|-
CAIRTSGRGPQETQYF
TGTGCCATCAGGACCTCGGGCAGAGGACCCCAAGAGACCCAGTACTTC
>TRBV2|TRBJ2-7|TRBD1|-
CASSEETGAFYEQYF
TGTGCCAGCAGTGAAGAAACAGGGGCCTTCTACGAGCAGTACTTC
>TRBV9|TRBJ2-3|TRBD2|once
CASSVARSGGIAADTQYF
TGTGCCAGCAGCGTAGCTAGAAGCGGGGGGATTGCTGCAGATACGCAGTATTTT
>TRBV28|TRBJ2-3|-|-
CATGSLGSDTQYF
TGTGCGACTGGGTCTCTGGGGTCAGATACGCAGTATTTT
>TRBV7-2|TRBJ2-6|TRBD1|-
CASSAHRGLGANVLTF
TGTGCCAGCAGCGCACACAGGGGGCTCGGGGCCAACGTCCTGACTTTC
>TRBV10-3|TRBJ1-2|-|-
CAIKPDGGSFYGYTF
TGTGCCATCAAACCCGACGGGGGCTCTTTTTATGGCTACACCTTC
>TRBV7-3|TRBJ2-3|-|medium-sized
CASSSIGGDTQYF
TGTGCCAGCAGCTCGATAGGGGGGGATACGCAGTATTTT
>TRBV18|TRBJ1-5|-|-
CASSPGQAANQPQHF
TGTGCCAGCTCCCCAGGGCAGGCGGCGAATCAGCCCCAGCATTTT
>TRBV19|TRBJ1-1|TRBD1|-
CASRWTGSNTEAFF
TGTGCCAGTAGGTGGACAGGGTCGAACACTGAAGCTTTCTTT
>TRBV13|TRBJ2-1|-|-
CASSLGILRYNEQFF
TGTGCCAGCAGCTTAGGGATTTTGAGGTACAATGAGCAGTTCTTC
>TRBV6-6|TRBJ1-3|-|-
CASSYSPNSGNTIYF
TGTGCCAGCAGTTACTCCCCTAACTCTGGAAACACCATATATTTT
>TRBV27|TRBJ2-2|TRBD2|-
CASRSSGRRTFAGELFF
TGTGCCAGCAGGTCTAGCGGGAGGCGAACCTTCGCCGGGGAGCTGTTTTTT
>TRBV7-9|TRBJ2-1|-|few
CASSLVPGANEQFF
TGTGCCAGCAGCTTAGTTCCAGGGGCTAATGAGCAGTTCTTC
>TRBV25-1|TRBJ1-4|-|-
CASSEGTFGANEKLFF
TGTGCCAGCAGTGAAGGAACGTTCGGTGCTAATGAAAAACTGTTTTTT
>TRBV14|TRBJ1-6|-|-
CASSQDASYNSPLHF
TGTGCCAGCAGCCAAGATGCCTCCTATAATTCACCCCTCCACTTT
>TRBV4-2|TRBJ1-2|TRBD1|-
CASSQDRTGDGYTF
TGTGCCAGCAGCCAAGATAGGACAGGGGATGGCTACACCTTC
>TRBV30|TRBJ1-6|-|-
CAWSLGAAGVSNSPLHF
TGTGCCTGGAGCCTCGGGGCGGCAGGGGTTTCCAATTCACCCCTCCACTTT
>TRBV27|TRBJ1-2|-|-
CASSPQGRRGYTF
TGTGCCAGCAGCCCACAGGGCAGACGAGGCTACACCTTC
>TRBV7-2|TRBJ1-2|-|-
CASSLVGVPSGGYTF
TGTGCCAGCAGCTTAGTAGGGGTCCCGAGTGGAGGCTACACCTTC
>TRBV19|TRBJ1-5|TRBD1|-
CASLDRAGNQPQHF
TGTGCCAGTCTGGACAGGGCGGGAAATCAGCCCCAGCATTTT
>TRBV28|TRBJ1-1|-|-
CASSFSGAGTEAFF
TGTGCCAGCAGTTTTTCCGGCGCCGGCACTGAAGCTTTCTTT
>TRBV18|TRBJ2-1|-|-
CASSPSAVSYNEQFF
TGTGCCAGCTCACCTTCGGCGGTTTCCTACAATGAGCAGTTCTTC